What follows describes a single TCR beta chain. Its antigen is as yet unknown. With a J-beta primer mix and a sample-barcoded 5' primer, a second PCR ran about 6 to 11 cycles. All samples gave at least 2.5 million CDR3-containing paired-end reads. From the 5' RACE reads, TCRdb called clonotypes with MiXCR, one entry per CDR3 protein. The profile shows about 2 million distinct CDR3 sequences, 40% to 55% of them singletons. These data come from a study of blood T cells in healthy people across ages. The study, taken as a whole, reports: Higher diversity and more naive CD4+ cells were features of long-lived donors, compared to aged donors. The study regarded diversity estimates from one million T cells as underestimates.

CDR1 and CDR2 from the germline V gene are SGHRS and YFSETQ. The CDR3 is 15 amino acids. V dropped 0 bases and J dropped 8 bases, with 14 bases sitting between them. This sequence joins TRBV5-1 and TRBJ1-4; a weak D match, TRBD1 (6 bases). The sequence was obtained from a woman in her forties in good health. The sample taken for sequencing was blood. This chain's CDR3 is CASSLVAGAREKLFF. The CDR3 region has the DNA TGCGCCAGCAGCTTGGTGGCAGGGGCGCGGGAAAAACTGTTTTTT.